This T cell receptor (beta chain) is from a study of shared clonotypes between healthy human individuals. Per germline, CDR1 LNHNV and CDR2 YYDKDF (reference sequence). V was trimmed by 0 bases and J by 4 bases, leaving 16 bases between them. The length of the CDR3 is 17 residues. Whole-study findings and limits: Rarefaction analysis demonstrated incomplete sorted-subset sequencing notwithstanding large depth. Clonotype sharing among donors was expected to depend on sequencing depth.

Regarding this clone: What it binds is unknown.

Only in-frame clones appear in the TCRdb table, and some are missing; sequencing was by immunoSEQ multiplex PCR. This sample yields roughly 1,500,000 clones, of which 98% are seen a single time; around 0.33% belongs to the top ten. J is TRBJ2-1 and V is TRBV15, with a tentative D call TRBD2 (6 bases). Input material: naive CD4+ T cells sorted from blood. Subset indicated: CD45RA+ positively selected. This TCR came from a man under 40 in good health. In nucleotides, the CDR3 is TGTGCCACCAGCAGAGATCTTATACGGGAGCCATACAATGAGCAGTTCTTC. It yields the protein CATSRDLIREPYNEQFF.